This TCR beta chain was retrieved from a study of blood T cells in healthy people across ages. Together with a sample-barcoded 5' primer, a J-beta primer mix was included in a second PCR lasting about 6 to 12 cycles. Via MiXCR, TCRdb re-called the 5' RACE reads, giving one row per CDR3 protein. Of 600,000 to 850,000 distinct CDR3 sequences listed, around 40% were seen once; the top ten hold 20% to 25%. This CDR3 comprises 14 residues. Germline lookup yields CDR1 SGHTA and CDR2 FQGNSA. The V and J ends lost 5 bases and 7 bases respectively, with 18 bases between them. The TCR originated in a woman between 55 and 75 years old in good health. The chain combines TRBV7-2 with TRBJ2-7, with D tentatively TRBD2 (6 bases). The sample comprised blood. In DNA, the CDR3 is TGTGCCAGCAGCGTAGGACTAAATCGTCGGGAGCAGTACTTC. Translation gives CASSVGLNRREQYF.